This TCR beta chain emerged from a study of CD8+ T cells in alopecia areata. Study details: For the treated group, dosing was oral tofacitinib at 5 to 10 mg twice daily.

Treatment given: oral pan-JAK inhibitor, 5-10 mg twice daily. Alopecia areata patients had lesional scalp punch biopsies and peripheral blood taken from them. The germline V gene has CDR1 MNHEY and CDR2 SMNVEV (reference sequence). V dropped 5 bases and J dropped 14 bases, with 19 bases sitting between them. The CDR3 runs 14 residues. Concerning this clone itself: Its antigen remains unidentified.

Sequencing used cDNA as its template, made by extracting RNA and reverse transcribing it. Generated by immunoSEQ multiplex PCR, the TCRdb table keeps only in-frame clones and is missing some. The table records around 170,000 clones, approximately 50% of them present only once. Study results and limitations: Numerous expanded lesional clones remained in scalp and blood during tofacitinib.

This TCR was sampled from a human donor with alopecia areata. V usage is TRBV27 and J usage is TRBJ1-6; the D gene is possibly TRBD1 (5 bases). Sequenced here: CD8+ T cells sorted from blood, sampled around week 53, from a patient treated with tofacitinib. CDR3 sequence reads: CASSPPVPGSALHF. The CDR3 bases are TGTGCCAGCAGTCCCCCAGTGCCAGGGAGTGCCCTCCACTTT.